These 9 T cell receptor beta chains originate from one sample sequenced in a study of T cells in Graves' hyperthyroidism and ophthalmopathy. Template material for amplifying TCR beta CDR3 regions consisted of RNA transcripts. HTBI primers were used for first-round RT-PCR of the TCR CDR3. One entry per CDR3 protein, called by TCRdb with MiXCR from the multiplex PCR reads. The repertoire includes approximately 530,000 distinct CDR3 sequences, approximately 20% of them detected once, and over 45% sits in the top ten. The sample was blood. These TCRs come from a man between 40 and 49 years old with Graves' ophthalmopathy.

This clonotype has ten or more counts. The chain couples TRBV12-3 or TRBV12-4 to TRBJ2-7, with D possibly matching TRBD2 (5 bases). The CDR3 contains 17 residues. Trimming stripped 2 bases from V and 2 bases from J, with 19 bases between. CDR3 coding DNA: TGTGCCAGCAGTTTAAGTTCCGGTAGCGCGATAGCCTACGAGCAGTACTTC. It encodes CASSLSSGSAIAYEQYF.

At least ten counts were recorded for this clonotype. The V call is TRBV13, the J call TRBJ2-3; D is perhaps TRBD1 or TRBD2 (5 bases each). This CDR3 is built from 16 residues. Trimming removed 5 bases from V and 4 bases from J, with 19 bases in between. CDR1 PRHDT and CDR2 FYEKMQ come from the germline V gene (reference sequence). The CDR3 DNA sequence: TGTGCCAGCAGCCTTACCGGGCAGGGAGTCGCAGATACGCAGTATTTT. This encodes CASSLTGQGVADTQYF.

This chain connects TRBV6-2 or TRBV6-3 to TRBJ2-1, with 14 positions matching TRBD2. CDR1 and CDR2 from the germline V gene are MNHEY and SVGEGT. Unmatched junction bases numbered 6, after V lost 0 bases and J lost 2 bases. This CDR3 comprises 19 residues. DNA of the CDR3: TGTGCCAGCAGTTACTCTGGGACTAGCGGGGGCCCCCCCTACAATGAGCAGTTCTTC. Its translation: CASSYSGTSGGPPYNEQFF.

A remark on this clonotype: Since a much larger clone is just one base distant, this may be a read error. This CDR3 is missing its conserved last phenylalanine or tryptophan, likely due to a read error. This rearrangement joins TRBV5-1 to TRBJ2-3; D not resolved. Trimming took 4 bases from V and 2 from J, leaving 8 bases between them. Per the germline V gene, CDR1 is SGHRS and CDR2 is YFSETQ. The CDR3 runs to 13 residues. In nucleotides, the CDR3 is TGCGCCAGCAGCGCGAAGCCCACAGATACGCAGTATGTT. Protein product: CASSAKPTDTQYV.

The table lists this clonotype with a few counts. Relative to the germline gene, one junction end is altered; a read error may explain this. The chain links TRBV12-3 or TRBV12-4 to TRBJ2-7; TRBD2 might be the D (6 bases). This CDR3 spans 14 amino acids. The CDR3 bases are TGTGCCAACAGTTTTTCTGCCTCCGCGGGGGAGCAGTACTTC. It translates to CANSFSASAGEQYF.

The chain uses TRBV11-2 and TRBJ2-1; 7 bases line up with TRBD2. The trim removed 8 bases at V and 0 bases at J, leaving 4 bases unmatched. Germline V gene sequence: CDR1 SGHAT, CDR2 FQNNGV. The CDR3 extends over 14 amino acids. The DNA for the CDR3 is TGTGCCAGCGAGGGACTAAACTCCTACAATGAGCAGTTCTTC. It codes for CASEGLNSYNEQFF.

This chain links TRBV29-1 with TRBJ2-1; tentatively, D is TRBD1 (6 bases). V lost 3 bases and J 2 bases, leaving 11 bases between the germline ends. The CDR3 length is 14 residues. Per germline, CDR1 SQVTM and CDR2 ANQGSEA. CDR3 amino acids: CSVEPRGPYNEQFF. DNA for the CDR3: TGCAGCGTTGAGCCCAGGGGACCCTACAATGAGCAGTTCTTC.

The J gene is TRBJ2-3, the V gene TRBV29-1; TRBD1 agrees at 9 bases. Germline CDR1 reads SQVTM; CDR2 reads ANQGSEA. There are 14 residues in the CDR3. Trimming took 6 bases from V and 6 from J; bases not matched to a gene: 10. Here the CDR3 reads CSVAGGTGSDTQYF. CDR3 nucleotide sequence: TGCAGCGTGGCGGGCGGGACAGGGTCTGATACGCAGTATTTT.

This clonotype was counted ten times or more. The chain carries TRBV2 and TRBJ2-7; 7 bases are a match to TRBD2. Germline V gene sequence: CDR1 SNHLY, CDR2 FYNNEI. J was trimmed by 5 bases and V by 2 bases; bases with no gene match: 9. The CDR3 spans 15 residues. As DNA, the CDR3 is TGTGCCAGCAGTGAAATGGCGGGAGTCAGTGACGAGCAGTACTTC. Its protein product is CASSEMAGVSDEQYF.